These T cell receptor beta chains were read from a single sample in a study of graft-versus-host responses after intestinal transplantation. Using immunoSEQ multiplex PCR, the repertoire was profiled, and TCRdb retains in-frame clones only, with some absent. The data contain about 89,000 clones, 91% of them singletons. Their cognate antigens are unknown. The input for sequencing was unstimulated CD4+ T cells sorted from spleen or lymph node cells, taken before intestinal transplant. Receptor source: a human donor who received an intestinal transplant. Each CDR3 is given with its conserved first and last residue. D genes are given only for firm matches. Clone sizes are given selectively: once, few, many, or a class where the clone is expanded.

TGTGCCGGCCCTAGGCCCGGGAGCAATGAGCAGTTCTTC	CAGPRPGSNEQFF	TRBJ2-1	TRBV5-6	-	-
TGCGCCAGCAGCCGAGACAGTTCTTCTTCCTACGAGCAGTACTTC	CASSRDSSSSYEQYF	TRBJ2-7	TRBV4-3	-	-
TGTGCCAGCAGCTCCCGACGGGGGGGGGTGGGCACAGATACGCAGTATTTT	CASSSRRGGVGTDTQYF	TRBJ2-3	TRBV5-4	-	TRBD2
TGTGCCTGGACTCGGGGTCGGAACACTGAAGCTTTCTTT	CAWTRGRNTEAFF	TRBJ1-1	TRBV30	-	-
TGTGCCACCAGCCCCAGCAGGTGGGGCGCGGGGTCCTACGAGCAGTACTTC	CATSPSRWGAGSYEQYF	TRBJ2-7	TRBV25-1	-	-
TGTGCCAGCAGTTACCAGCGGGGGAGCGATGAGCAGTTCTTC	CASSYQRGSDEQFF	TRBJ2-1	TRBV6-5	-	TRBD2
TGTGCCATCAGTGGGCGCGGGGTAGTAGATACGCAGTATTTT	CAISGRGVVDTQYF	TRBJ2-3	TRBV10-3	-	-
TGTGCCAGCAGCTCCCGACAGGGACAGAACACTGAAGCTTTCTTT	CASSSRQGQNTEAFF	TRBJ1-1	TRBV11-3	once	TRBD1
TGTGCCTGGACCTTCCCGGGAAAAGGAGATACGCAGTATTTT	CAWTFPGKGDTQYF	TRBJ2-3	TRBV30	-	-
TGTGCCAGCAGCCCCCGCGGGGGGGTGGATCAGCCCCAGCATTTT	CASSPRGGVDQPQHF	TRBJ1-5	TRBV5-6	-	-
TGTGCCAGCCGCAAGAGGGGACAGGGGAACACTGAAGCTTTCTTT	CASRKRGQGNTEAFF	TRBJ1-1	TRBV5-8	-	TRBD1
TGTGCCAGCAGTGATTTGGCGGTCTCTCGGCTCGTATCCCCCTTACGAGGCTACACCTTC	CASSDLAVSRLVSPLRGYTF	TRBJ1-2	TRBV6-1	-	-
TGTGCCTGGAGTGTACGGGCAGGGGACGTCAAAAACATTCAGTACTTC	CAWSVRAGDVKNIQYF	TRBJ2-4	TRBV30	-	-
TGTGCCAGCAGCCAAACCTGGGGGCAGGATCAGCCCCAGCATTTT	CASSQTWGQDQPQHF	TRBJ1-5	TRBV9	-	-
TGTGCCAGCAGTTTCCGGACAGGCACAGATACGCAGTATTTT	CASSFRTGTDTQYF	TRBJ2-3	TRBV6-5	-	-
TGTGCCAGTAGTATAGTAAGGGAGTCCTCCTACGAGCAGTACTTC	CASSIVRESSYEQYF	TRBJ2-7	TRBV19	-	-
TGTGCCAGCAGTCGGACTAGAGGGTACAATGAGCAGTTCTTC	CASSRTRGYNEQFF	TRBJ2-1	TRBV6-5	-	TRBD2
TGCGCCAGCAGTGCCGGGACTAGCGGGGTAGATACGCAGTATTTT	CASSAGTSGVDTQYF	TRBJ2-3	TRBV5-1	-	TRBD2
TGCAGCGTTCAGACTAGCGGGGCCGTCACAGATACGCAGTATTTT	CSVQTSGAVTDTQYF	TRBJ2-3	TRBV29-1	once	TRBD2
TGTGCCAGCAAGGGCACCGCCGGGAGTCAGCCCCAGCATTTT	CASKGTAGSQPQHF	TRBJ1-5	TRBV27	-	-
TGTGCCAGCAGCTTTGGCGGGTTGTCGGGGGGTCAGCCCCAGCATTTT	CASSFGGLSGGQPQHF	TRBJ1-5	TRBV5-8	-	-
TGTGCCATCAGTGACCCTAACAGTTACACCGGGGAGCTGTTTTTT	CAISDPNSYTGELFF	TRBJ2-2	TRBV10-3	-	-
TGCGCCAGCAGTAGAGGCGGGGGCCCAACTAATGAAAAACTGTTTTTT	CASSRGGGPTNEKLFF	TRBJ1-4	TRBV5-1	-	-
TGTGCCAGCAGTTTCTACCGGGACACCTATAATTCACCCCTCCACTTT	CASSFYRDTYNSPLHF	TRBJ1-6	TRBV27	-	-
TGTGCCAGCGTGCGCGGGCATGGCTACACCTTC	CASVRGHGYTF	TRBJ1-2	TRBV6-5	-	-
TGTGCCAGCAGCTTCAGGGCCAGGAATAATGAAAAACTGTTTTTT	CASSFRARNNEKLFF	TRBJ1-4	TRBV7-2	-	-
TGTGCCAGCAGCTTGGCAGGGAAAGGATATGGCTACACCTTC	CASSLAGKGYGYTF	TRBJ1-2	TRBV5-4	-	-
TGTGCCAGCAGTGCCTCGTCCCTCACTGAAGCTTTCTTT	CASSASSLTEAFF	TRBJ1-1	TRBV6-4	-	-
TGCAGCGTTACCTCTGGGCAAAACACCATATATTTT	CSVTSGQNTIYF	TRBJ1-3	TRBV29-1	once	-
TGTGCCAGCCTCAAGGCCGGGACAGGGGGACACGAGCAGTACTTC	CASLKAGTGGHEQYF	TRBJ2-7	TRBV6-6	-	TRBD1
TGTGCCAGCAGCTTCTGGACTAGCGGGGGAATCGGGGAGACCCAGTACTTC	CASSFWTSGGIGETQYF	TRBJ2-5	TRBV7-2	-	TRBD2
TGTGCCAGCAGCCCTGGACAGGGCAGAGGGGAGCTGTTTTTT	CASSPGQGRGELFF	TRBJ2-2	TRBV5-6	-	TRBD1
TGTGCCAGCAGAACGAAACAGGGGACGGCCTACGAGCAGTACTTC	CASRTKQGTAYEQYF	TRBJ2-7	TRBV2	-	TRBD1
TGCGCCAGCAGCTTGGCAGCGGGGGCCCTCTCCTACGAGCAGTACTTC	CASSLAAGALSYEQYF	TRBJ2-7	TRBV5-1	-	TRBD2
TGTGCCAGCAGCGTGACTAGCGGCAGTCTCCGGGAGCAGTTCTTC	CASSVTSGSLREQFF	TRBJ2-1	TRBV2	-	TRBD2
TGCGCCAGCAGGTTGAGGTGGGACAGCTCCTACGAGCAGTACTTC	CASRLRWDSSYEQYF	TRBJ2-7	TRBV5-1	-	TRBD1
TGCGCCAGCAGCCAAGGACTAGCGGGGGGGCGGTATGAGCAGTTCTTC	CASSQGLAGGRYEQFF	TRBJ2-1	TRBV4-1	-	TRBD2
TGTGCCAGCAGTTCAAACTATGGCTACACCTTC	CASSSNYGYTF	TRBJ1-2	TRBV28	once	-
TGTGCCAGCAGCTTAATAAAGACAGGGCATACTGAAGCTTTCTTT	CASSLIKTGHTEAFF	TRBJ1-1	TRBV7-9	-	TRBD1
TGCAGCGTTCAAAATAGGGGGGACAGGGGGCAGGAGCAGTACTTC	CSVQNRGDRGQEQYF	TRBJ2-5	TRBV29-1	-	TRBD1
TGCGCCAGTGGGGAGGTCGAGGGGGAGCAGTACTTC	CASGEVEGEQYF	TRBJ2-7	TRBV10-1	-	-
TGTGCCAGCAGCCGGGACAGGGCTAATTCACCCCTCCACTTT	CASSRDRANSPLHF	TRBJ1-6	TRBV5-6	-	TRBD1
TGTGCCAGCAGCTTTTTAGGGACAGGGTCCCCGGAGCAGTACTTC	CASSFLGTGSPEQYF	TRBJ2-7	TRBV5-6	-	TRBD1
TGTGCCAGCACCCTTCTAGGACAGCCCAAAGCTTTCTTT	CASTLLGQPKAFF	TRBJ1-1	TRBV6-6	-	-
TGTGCCAGCAGTGTAGGTCTAGCGGGGGGCACGCAGTATTTT	CASSVGLAGGTQYF	TRBJ2-3	TRBV2	-	TRBD2
TGTGCCAGCAGCTTTTCGCAGGGGACTAACTATGGCTACACCTTC	CASSFSQGTNYGYTF	TRBJ1-2	TRBV7-2	-	-
TGTGCCAGAAGCTTGAAAGCAAGGGGAGGGCTCACAGATACGCAGTATTTT	CARSLKARGGLTDTQYF	TRBJ2-3	TRBV5-3	-	TRBD2
TGTGCCATCAGTGCCCTCGGGGGAGGGGTTTACGACACCGGGGAGCTGTTTTTT	CAISALGGGVYDTGELFF	TRBJ2-2	TRBV10-3	-	TRBD2
TGTGCCACTGCAGGACGGTCGGGGGAAAAACTGTTTTTT	CATAGRSGEKLFF	TRBJ1-4	TRBV2	-	-
TGTGCCAGCAGCCAAGAAGGGACAGGGTACTCCTATCCCCTCCACTTT	CASSQEGTGYSYPLHF	TRBJ1-6	TRBV14	-	TRBD1
TGTGCCAGTGACGGGACAGGGGGACCGAACGAGCAGTTCTTC	CASDGTGGPNEQFF	TRBJ2-1	TRBV5-6	-	TRBD1
TGTGCCTACTCAGAGAAGACAGGGTTGATGAACACTGAAGCTTTCTTT	CAYSEKTGLMNTEAFF	TRBJ1-1	TRBV30	-	TRBD1
TGTGCCAGCTCACCACTAGCGGGGGGCCATTACAATGAGCAGTTCTTC	CASSPLAGGHYNEQFF	TRBJ2-1	TRBV18	-	TRBD2
TGTGCCATCAGTGAGGCCAGGGTGGTCTCCTACGAGCAGTACTTC	CAISEARVVSYEQYF	TRBJ2-7	TRBV10-3	-	-
TGTGCCAGTAGTGCGGGGACAGGCCTCTTCGACAATGAGCAGTTCTTC	CASSAGTGLFDNEQFF	TRBJ2-1	TRBV19	-	TRBD1
TGTGCCAGCAGTTTTCCGGGACAGGGGGCTGAGGGCTACACCTTC	CASSFPGQGAEGYTF	TRBJ1-2	TRBV6-6	few	TRBD1
TGCGCCAGCAGCTATGACAGGGGGGTCTACGAGCAGTACTTC	CASSYDRGVYEQYF	TRBJ2-7	TRBV5-1	-	TRBD1
TGTGCCAGCAGTTACACAGGGGCTCCTGCCTACGAGCAGTACTTC	CASSYTGAPAYEQYF	TRBJ2-7	TRBV6-6	-	TRBD1